Presented here are 2 T cell receptor beta chains from one specimen sequenced in a study of technical replicates of blood from a few donors. The method was immunoSEQ multiplex PCR; TCRdb's version includes in-frame clones alone and lacks a portion of them. The sample consists of just over 60,000 clones, 87% of them appearing once. Sequences were obtained from PBMCs. Receptor source: a human donor in good health. Some clones in this sample may be carry-over from other donors' samples.

V is TRBV5-4 and J is TRBJ1-6; 7 positions agree with TRBD1. The CDR3 covers 17 residues. The germline V gene has CDR1 SGHNT and CDR2 YYREEE (reference sequence). J gave up 3 bases and V 0 bases, and 6 bases lay outside the gene matches. The CDR3 region is CASSLGSGTDYNSPLHF. CDR3 in DNA: TGTGCCAGCAGCTTGGGCTCGGGGACAGACTATAATTCACCCCTCCACTTT.

This chain's CDR3 is CASNPDRGTYEQYF. In nucleotides, the CDR3 is TGTGCCAGCAACCCGGACAGGGGTACCTACGAGCAGTACTTC. This chain connects TRBV6-1 to TRBJ2-7, with 9 bases fitting TRBD1. Germline V CDR1 and CDR2: MNHNS, SASEGT. The V and J ends lost 7 bases and 2 bases, in that order; junction bases with no gene match: 6. CDR3 length: 14 amino acids.